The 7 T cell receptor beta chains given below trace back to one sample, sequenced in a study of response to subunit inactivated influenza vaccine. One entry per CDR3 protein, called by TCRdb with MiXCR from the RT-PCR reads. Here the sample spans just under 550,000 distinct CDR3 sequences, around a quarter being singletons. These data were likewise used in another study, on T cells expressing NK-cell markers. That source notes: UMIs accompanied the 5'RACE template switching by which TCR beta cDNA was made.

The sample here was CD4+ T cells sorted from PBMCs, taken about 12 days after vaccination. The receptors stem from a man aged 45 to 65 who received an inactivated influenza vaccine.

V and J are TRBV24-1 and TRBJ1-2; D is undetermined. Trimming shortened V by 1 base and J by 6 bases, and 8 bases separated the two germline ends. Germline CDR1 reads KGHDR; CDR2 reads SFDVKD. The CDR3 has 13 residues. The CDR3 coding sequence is TGTGCCACCAGTGATTTACAAGGAGATGGCTACACCTTC. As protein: CATSDLQGDGYTF.

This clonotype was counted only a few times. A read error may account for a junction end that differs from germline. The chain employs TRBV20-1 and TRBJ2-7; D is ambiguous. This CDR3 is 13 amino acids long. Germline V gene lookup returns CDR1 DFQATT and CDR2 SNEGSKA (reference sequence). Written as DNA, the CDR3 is TGCAGTGCTAGAGATCCTGGTTCCTACAAGCAGTACTTC. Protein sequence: CSARDPGSYKQYF.

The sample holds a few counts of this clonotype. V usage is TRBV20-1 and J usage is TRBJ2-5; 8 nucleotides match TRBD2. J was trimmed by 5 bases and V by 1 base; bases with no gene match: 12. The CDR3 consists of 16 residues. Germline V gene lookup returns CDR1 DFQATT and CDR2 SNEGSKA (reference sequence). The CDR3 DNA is TGCAGTGCTAGAGCGGGCGGAGCGGGAGAAGGCGAGACCCAGTACTTC. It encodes CSARAGGAGEGETQYF.

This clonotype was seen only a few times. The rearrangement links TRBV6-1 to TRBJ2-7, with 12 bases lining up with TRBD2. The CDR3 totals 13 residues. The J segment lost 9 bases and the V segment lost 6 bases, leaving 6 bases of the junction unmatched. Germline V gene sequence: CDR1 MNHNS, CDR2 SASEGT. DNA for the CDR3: TGTGCCAGCAGCTGGACTAGCGGGAAGGCGCAGTACTTC. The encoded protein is CASSWTSGKAQYF.

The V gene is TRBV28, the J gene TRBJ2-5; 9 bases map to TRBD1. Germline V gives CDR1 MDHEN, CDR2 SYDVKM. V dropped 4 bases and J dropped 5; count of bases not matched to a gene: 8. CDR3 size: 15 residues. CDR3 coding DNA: TGTGCCAGCAGTTCAACCGACAGGGGGAGCGAGACCCAGTACTTC. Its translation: CASSSTDRGSETQYF. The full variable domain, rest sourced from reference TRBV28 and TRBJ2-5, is DVKVTQSSRYLVKRTGEKVFLECVQDMDHENMFWYRQDPGLGLRLIYFSYDVKMKEKGDIPEGYSVSREKKERFSLILESASTNQTSMYLCASSSTDRGSETQYFGPGTRLLVL.

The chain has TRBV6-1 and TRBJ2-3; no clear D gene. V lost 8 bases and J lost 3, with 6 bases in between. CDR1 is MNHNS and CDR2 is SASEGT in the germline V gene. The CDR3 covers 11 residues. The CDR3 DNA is TGTGCCAGCCTGGGGACAGATACGCAGTATTTT. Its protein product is CASLGTDTQYF.

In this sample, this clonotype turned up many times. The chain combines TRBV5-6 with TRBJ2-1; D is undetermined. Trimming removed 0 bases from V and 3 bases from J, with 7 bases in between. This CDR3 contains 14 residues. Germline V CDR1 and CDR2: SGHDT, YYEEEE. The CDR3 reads CASSLGQYYNEQFF. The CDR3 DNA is TGTGCCAGCAGCTTGGGCCAGTACTACAATGAGCAGTTCTTC.